Each of the 17 T cell receptor beta chains below was sequenced from the same sample in a study of tumor-infiltrating lymphocytes in glioblastoma multiforme. TCR beta libraries were built from RNA through three nested multiplex PCR rounds using modified ARM-PCR. MiXCR, run by TCRdb on the multiplex PCR reads, gives a single entry per CDR3 protein. The data show fewer than 40,000 distinct CDR3 sequences, about 64% seen once. The sample consisted of brain tumor tissue. The receptor source for this set is a male donor with glioblastoma.

This chain connects TRBV6-5 to TRBJ1-2; tentative D call: TRBD1 (5 bases). The CDR3 length is 16 residues. Germline lookup yields CDR1 MNHEY and CDR2 SVGAGI. Trimming stripped 0 bases from V and 4 bases from J, with 15 bases between. The CDR3 nucleotides are TGTGCCAGCAGTTACTCGTATACAGGTCTAGTCTATGGCTACACCTTC. Translated: CASSYSYTGLVYGYTF.

This clonotype showed up many times. CDR3 loop: CSASGLSANIQYF. The CDR3 DNA sequence: TGCAGTGCCTCGGGACTCTCGGCGAACATTCAGTACTTC. The J gene is TRBJ2-4, the V gene TRBV20-1, with D maybe TRBD2 (6 bases). Per the germline V gene, CDR1 is DFQATT and CDR2 is SNEGSKA (reference sequence). This CDR3 spans 13 amino acids. Trimming removed 6 bases from V and 7 bases from J, with 16 bases in between.

This clonotype was seen ten or more times. This may be a read error: a much more frequent sequence differs by one nucleotide. J is TRBJ1-1 and V is TRBV20-1; no reliable D call. CDR3 length: 11 residues. The V end was cut by 8 bases, the J end by 4 bases, with 11 bases between. Germline V gene sequence: CDR1 DFQATT, CDR2 SNEGSKA (reference sequence). The CDR3 nucleotides read TGCAGTCCACGGCGGAGCACTGAAGCTTTCTTT. Translation: CSPRRSTEAFF.

The CDR3, as DNA: TGTGCAGCAGTTTCCGAAATGGGACAGGGGTGGTACGAGCAGTACTTC. The encoded protein is CAAVSEMGQGWYEQYF. V usage is TRBV28 and J usage is TRBJ2-7; 10 bases map to TRBD1. Germline V gene sequence: CDR1 MDHEN, CDR2 SYDVKM. There are 16 residues in the CDR3.

V gene TRBV11-3 combines with J gene TRBJ2-1; the match to TRBD2 covers 7 bases. V was pared by 1 base and J by 7 bases, with 1 base of the junction left unmatched. Germline CDR1 is SGHNT and CDR2 is YENEEA. This CDR3 has 13 amino acids. The CDR3, as DNA: TGTGCCAGCAGCTTAGGACTAGCTAATGAGCAGTTCTTC. This translates into CASSLGLANEQFF.

The chain couples TRBV18 to TRBJ2-1, with 10 nucleotides matching TRBD1. Germline V gene data show CDR1 as KGHSH and CDR2 as LQKENI. The ends lost 2 bases at V and 3 bases at J; junction bases unmatched: 7. This CDR3 has 17 residues. The CDR3 loop reads CASSPRARTGGYNEQFF. The CDR3, as DNA: TGTGCCAGCTCACCAAGGGCTCGGACAGGGGGCTACAATGAGCAGTTCTTC.

This clonotype was counted many times. The chain employs TRBV20-1 and TRBJ2-3, with D possibly being TRBD1 or TRBD2 (5 bases each). Trimming took off 3 bases at V and 2 bases at J, with 15 bases between the two ends. The CDR3 covers 15 residues. Per the germline V gene, CDR1 is DFQATT and CDR2 is SNEGSKA (reference sequence). The DNA for the CDR3 is TGCAGTGCTAGGGGTCAGGGAGCTGACACAGATACGCAGTATTTT. Protein sequence: CSARGQGADTDTQYF.

V is TRBV30 and J is TRBJ2-1; 10 bases are shared with TRBD2. CDR3 length: 14 amino acids. V lost 2 bases and J lost 3; bases outside the gene matches: 1. Germline V gene sequence: CDR1 GTSNPN, CDR2 SVGIG (reference sequence). The CDR3 region has the DNA TGTGCCTGGAGTCTAGCGGGAGTCTACAATGAGCAGTTCTTC. Protein sequence: CAWSLAGVYNEQFF.

The chain recombines TRBV25-1 with TRBJ2-3; TRBD1 is a possible D gene (6 bases). The CDR3 length is 16 residues. V was shortened by 5 bases and J by 1 base, with 16 bases between the two germline ends. Germline-derived CDR1 and CDR2 are MGHDK and SYGVNS. The CDR3 bases are TGTGCCAGCAGTTACCCCGGGACAAGGGGCACAGATACGCAGTATTTT. Translating gives CASSYPGTRGTDTQYF.

The rearrangement links TRBV10-3 to TRBJ2-3; no definite D call. The CDR3 is made up of 14 amino acids. Germline CDR1 and CDR2: ENHRY and SYGVKD. V was trimmed by 0 bases and J by 2 bases, leaving 6 bases between them. CDR3 sequence: CAISESRTTDTQYF. The DNA for the CDR3 is TGTGCCATCAGTGAGTCGCGGACCACAGATACGCAGTATTTT.

This clonotype has ten or more counts. V gene TRBV14 combines with J gene TRBJ1-4; 11 bases align to TRBD1. CDR3 length: 16 amino acids. With V trimmed by 3 bases and J by 7 bases, 7 bases remained unmatched. In germline, CDR1 is SGHDN, CDR2 FVKESK. CDR3 in amino acids: CASSHRGQGAREKLFF. The CDR3 DNA reads as TGTGCCAGCAGCCACAGAGGACAGGGGGCGCGTGAAAAACTGTTTTTT.

The chain employs TRBV10-3 and TRBJ2-7, with D perhaps TRBD1 (7 bases). This CDR3 comprises 19 residues. Looked up from germline, CDR1 is ENHRY and CDR2 is SYGVKD. Trimming left V 3 bases short and J 2 bases short, with 26 bases between. CDR3: CAISEYLSAAGQCPYEQYF. The CDR3 DNA follows: TGTGCCATCAGTGAATACTTATCAGCGGCGGGACAGTGTCCCTACGAGCAGTACTTC.

As concerns this clonotype: A junction boundary mismatches the germline segment, possibly from a read error. V is TRBV11-2 and J is TRBJ2-7, with D possibly being TRBD2 (5 bases). Looked up from germline, CDR1 is SGHAT and CDR2 is FQNNGV. The CDR3 is made up of 15 amino acids. Here the CDR3 reads CASSFSSLALCERYF. The CDR3 DNA is TGTGCCAGCAGTTTCTCTAGCCTAGCACTATGCGAGCGGTACTTC.

As to this clonotype: One junction end disagrees with the germline gene, perhaps due to a read error. The chain joins TRBV20-1 to TRBJ2-7, with 7 bases identical to TRBD1. CDR1 and CDR2 from the germline V gene are DFQATT and SNEGSKA (reference sequence). This CDR3 contains 13 residues. CDR3 bases: TGCAGTGCACTGACAGGGCTTCTATACGAGGAGTACTTC. Its protein is CSALTGLLYEEYF.

J is TRBJ2-5 and V is TRBV6-1, with a tentative D call TRBD1 (6 bases). CDR3 length: 14 amino acids. The germline V gene encodes CDR1 MNHNS and CDR2 SASEGT. Trimming removed 7 bases at V and 0 bases at J, with 12 bases between. CDR3 in DNA: TGTGCCAGCACAATCGGGACAAACCAAGAGACCCAGTACTTC. This sequence encodes CASTIGTNQETQYF.

The rearrangement links TRBV29-1 to TRBJ2-7; 9 bases map to TRBD1. From germline, CDR1 is SQVTM and CDR2 ANQGSEA. Trimming took 7 bases from V and 0 from J; bases not matched to a gene: 4. The CDR3 is made up of 13 amino acids. The CDR3, as DNA: TGCAGCGCGGGACAGGGAAACTCCTACGAGCAGTACTTC. It codes for CSAGQGNSYEQYF.

V usage is TRBV4-1 and J usage is TRBJ2-3, with 8 bases identical to TRBD1. The CDR3 is 17 amino acids. The V and J ends lost 1 base and 9 bases, in that order; junction bases with no gene match: 15. CDR1 and CDR2 from the germline V gene are MGHRA and YSYEKL. CDR3 in DNA: TGCGCCAGCAGCCAAGTACTGAAGCAGGGGGCGGAGGGGACGCAGTATTTT. Translation gives CASSQVLKQGAEGTQYF.